This T cell receptor (beta chain) was recovered during a study of radiotherapy plus CTLA-4 blockade in lung cancer. On the study more broadly: Patients showed objective responses in 18% of cases and disease control in roughly 34%. Overall study results and limits: TCR clones of tumor origin grew in blood after radiotherapy plus ipilimumab.

Produced via immunoSEQ multiplex PCR; TCRdb's table is partial and in-frame only. The table has around 80,000 clones, under 90% seen once; the top ten hold 0.79%. On this clone itself: Its antigen is not known.

This TCR was sampled from a human donor with non-small cell lung cancer who had stable disease on radiotherapy plus ipilimumab. This specimen consisted of peripheral blood, obtained from a patient treated with radiotherapy plus ipilimumab.

The CDR3 is CASSQLPIGGVNTGELFF. CDR3 sequence (DNA): TGTGCCAGCAGCCAACTACCCATTGGCGGGGTGAACACCGGGGAGCTGTTTTTT. The chain joins TRBV14 to TRBJ2-2; tentatively, D is TRBD2 (6 bases). Germline-derived CDR1 and CDR2 are SGHDN and FVKESK. The V end lost 2 bases, the J end lost 1 base, and 17 bases lay between the germline ends. The CDR3 contains 18 residues.